Reported below is one T cell receptor beta chain. Its specificity is unknown. The sample belongs to a study of cytomegalovirus exposure and HLA in healthy donors. Study-wide points: On later analysis, the bulk of CMV-associated TCR beta chains appeared to be HLA-restricted. Accounts indicate the classifier identified cytomegalovirus status with strong specificity and sensitivity. TCR beta sequences numbering roughly 16,000 were associated with HLA alleles at 0.05 false discovery rate in a later analysis.

Primers: 60 Vbeta forward and 13 Jbeta reverse. Per the original data handling: Unique TCR beta chains totaled some 81 million in a later count, with around 12 million of them shared. Produced via immunoSEQ multiplex PCR; TCRdb's table is partial and in-frame only. Clonal size and the V and J genes are those of that table, whereas D and trimming came from the DNA. The sample gives about 200,000 clones, more than 65% of which show up once; less than 2% is in the top ten. The clonotype comes from a woman aged 25 to 39 in good health and CMV-seronegative. Sequenced: PBMCs.

CDR3: CASRLGSGANVLTF. For the CDR3, the DNA is TGTGCCAGCAGACTCGGCTCTGGGGCCAACGTCCTGACTTTC. V usage is TRBV14 and J usage is TRBJ2-6; D gene unclear. The CDR3 length is 14 residues. V was trimmed by 6 bases and J by 0 bases, leaving 6 bases between them. From germline, CDR1 is SGHDN and CDR2 FVKESK.